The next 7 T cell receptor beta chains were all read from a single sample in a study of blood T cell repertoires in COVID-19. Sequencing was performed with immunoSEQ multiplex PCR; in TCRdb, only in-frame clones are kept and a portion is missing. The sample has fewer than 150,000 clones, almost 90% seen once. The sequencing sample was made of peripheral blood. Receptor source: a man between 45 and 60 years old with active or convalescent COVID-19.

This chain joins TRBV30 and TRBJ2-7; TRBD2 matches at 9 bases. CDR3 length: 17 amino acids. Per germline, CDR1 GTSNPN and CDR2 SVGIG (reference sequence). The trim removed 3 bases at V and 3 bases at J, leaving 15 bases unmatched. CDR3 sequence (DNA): TGTGCCTGGAGCCGAGAAGGCAGCGGAGCGGGAGGCTACGAGCAGTACTTC. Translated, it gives CAWSREGSGAGGYEQYF.

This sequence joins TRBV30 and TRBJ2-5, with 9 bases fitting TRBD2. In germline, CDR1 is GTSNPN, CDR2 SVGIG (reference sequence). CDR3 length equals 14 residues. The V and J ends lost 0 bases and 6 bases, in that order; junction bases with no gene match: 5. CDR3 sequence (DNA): TGTGCCTGGAGTGTACAAGCGGGAGGAAAGACCCAGTACTTC. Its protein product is CAWSVQAGGKTQYF.

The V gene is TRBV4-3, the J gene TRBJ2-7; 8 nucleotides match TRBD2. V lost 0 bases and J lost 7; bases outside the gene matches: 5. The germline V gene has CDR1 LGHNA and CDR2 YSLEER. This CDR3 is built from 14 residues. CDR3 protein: CASSQDRGGREQYF. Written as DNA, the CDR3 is TGCGCCAGCAGCCAAGATCGGGGGGGACGGGAGCAGTACTTC.

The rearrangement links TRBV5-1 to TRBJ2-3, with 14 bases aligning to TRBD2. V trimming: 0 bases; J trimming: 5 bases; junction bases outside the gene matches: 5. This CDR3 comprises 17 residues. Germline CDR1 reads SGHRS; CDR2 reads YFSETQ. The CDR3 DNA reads TGCGCCAGCAGCTTGGGGTCGGGGACTAGCGGGGGAGATACGCAGTATTTT. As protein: CASSLGSGTSGGDTQYF.

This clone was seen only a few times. CDR3 sequence (DNA): TGTGCCAGCAGCTTAGGAGGGACAGGGGGGGTCAATGAGCAGTTCTTC. It codes for CASSLGGTGGVNEQFF. The gene calls are TRBV7-2 and TRBJ2-1, with 11 bases matching TRBD1. Germline-derived CDR1 and CDR2 are SGHTA and FQGNSA. Trimming cost V 1 base and J 6 bases; bases outside gene matches: 5. The CDR3 has 16 residues.

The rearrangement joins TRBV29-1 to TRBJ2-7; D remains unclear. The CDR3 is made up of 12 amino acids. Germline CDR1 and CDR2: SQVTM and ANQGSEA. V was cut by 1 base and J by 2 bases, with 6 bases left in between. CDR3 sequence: CSVEGAPYEQYF. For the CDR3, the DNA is TGCAGCGTTGAAGGGGCCCCCTACGAGCAGTACTTC.

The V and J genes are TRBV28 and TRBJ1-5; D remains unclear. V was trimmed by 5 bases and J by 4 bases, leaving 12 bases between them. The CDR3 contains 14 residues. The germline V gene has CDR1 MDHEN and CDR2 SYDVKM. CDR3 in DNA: TGTGCCAGCAGTCACCATGGGCTAAATCAGCCCCAGCATTTT. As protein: CASSHHGLNQPQHF. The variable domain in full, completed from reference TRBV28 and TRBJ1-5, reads DVKVTQSSRYLVKRTGEKVFLECVQDMDHENMFWYRQDPGLGLRLIYFSYDVKMKEKGDIPEGYSVSREKKERFSLILESASTNQTSMYLCASSHHGLNQPQHFGDGTRLSIL.